These T cell receptor beta chains were read from a single sample in a study of cytomegalovirus exposure and HLA in healthy donors. This table comes from immunoSEQ multiplex PCR, and its TCRdb copy is limited to in-frame clones, with some not included. The data hold tens of thousands of clones, with roughly 96% observed a single time. Sample: PBMCs. The receptors stem from a man younger than 30 in good health and CMV-seronegative. CDR3s include the opening cysteine and the closing phenylalanine or tryptophan. D genes are given only for firm matches. A row's size may be missing; if present it is once, few, many or a size class.

TRBJ1-1,TRBD1,TRBV9,once,TGTGCCAGCAGCCCTTGGACAGGGTCGGAGCCTGAAGCTTTCTTT,CASSPWTGSEPEAFF
TRBJ1-3,-,TRBV7-9,once,TGTGCCAGCAGCCAACAGGGACGCGGAAACACCATATATTTT,CASSQQGRGNTIYF
TRBJ2-7,-,TRBV27,-,TGTGCCAGCAGCTCCTTAGATACCTACGAGCAGTACTTC,CASSSLDTYEQYF
TRBJ1-2,-,TRBV7-9,once,TGTGCCAGCAGCTTAGCCCTCTATGGCTACACCTTC,CASSLALYGYTF
TRBJ2-7,TRBD1,TRBV29-1,-,TGCAGCGTTGATGGATTCTCCGGGACAGGGCTTCACGAGCAGTACTTC,CSVDGFSGTGLHEQYF
TRBJ1-5,-,TRBV6-1,-,TGTGCCAGCAGTGAAGGGGGCCCATTGGGACAGCCCCAGCATTTT,CASSEGGPLGQPQHF
TRBJ2-2,TRBD2,TRBV4-2,-,TGTGCCAGCAGCCAAAGGAGCCTAGCGGGGGGTTTCACCGGGGAGCTGTTTTTT,CASSQRSLAGGFTGELFF
TRBJ1-1,-,TRBV7-3,-,TGTGCCAGCAGCTTCGACAGCAACACTGAAGCTTTCTTT,CASSFDSNTEAFF
TRBJ1-2,-,TRBV4-1,-,TGCGCCAGCAGCCAAGATTTAAACAGCTTCTATGGCTACACCTTC,CASSQDLNSFYGYTF
TRBJ2-7,TRBD1,TRBV16,-,TGTGCCAGCAGCCCGGGACAGCTCTACGAGCAGTACTTC,CASSPGQLYEQYF
TRBJ1-1,-,TRBV7-6,-,TGTGCCAGCAGCCCCGCGGGGCTGAACACTGAAGCTTTCTTT,CASSPAGLNTEAFF
TRBJ1-1,-,TRBV19,-,TGTGCCAGTAGTATGGGACGGGGGACTGAAGCTTTCTTT,CASSMGRGTEAFF
TRBJ2-2,TRBD1,TRBV11-1,-,TGTGCCAGCAGCCAAACAGGGGGCTTCACCGGGGAGCTGTTTTTT,CASSQTGGFTGELFF
TRBJ2-5,-,TRBV7-9,-,TGTGCCAGCAGCTCGGCCCTGACTGAGACCCAGTACTTC,CASSSALTETQYF
TRBJ1-6,TRBD1,TRBV6-6,once,TGTGCCCGGGGGGGGACAGGGCAATCACCCCTCCACTTT,CARGGTGQSPLHF
TRBJ2-2,-,TRBV7-2,-,TGTGCCAGCAGCTCCGCCCTTTACGGGACATTAGCCGGGGAGCTGTTTTTT,CASSSALYGTLAGELFF
TRBJ2-7,-,TRBV7-2,-,TGTGCCAGCAGCTTAGGTGTGGGAGACTCCTACGAGCAGTACTTC,CASSLGVGDSYEQYF
TRBJ2-7,TRBD1,TRBV28,-,TGTGCCAGCACTCCAATAACCCCCCAGACAGGGATCTCCTACGAGCAGTACTTC,CASTPITPQTGISYEQYF
TRBJ2-3,-,TRBV18,-,TGTGCCAGCTCACTGGCGGCTAGCACAGATACGCAGTATTTT,CASSLAASTDTQYF
TRBJ2-3,TRBD1,TRBV7-9,-,TGTGCCAGCAGCTTTGGGGACAGGAGGACAGATACGCAGTATTTT,CASSFGDRRTDTQYF
TRBJ2-2,TRBD2,TRBV9,-,TGTGCCAGCAGCGATAGTGAGGGCGGGGGGCGGCCCGGGGAGCTGTTTTTT,CASSDSEGGGRPGELFF
TRBJ1-4,-,TRBV4-3,-,TGCGCCAGCAGCCAAGAAGGCGGGGAGGAAAAACTGTTTTTT,CASSQEGGEEKLFF
TRBJ2-2,TRBD1,TRBV6-1,-,TGTGCCAGCAGTAGGACAGGGATGAACGGGGAGCTGTTTTTT,CASSRTGMNGELFF
TRBJ2-5,-,TRBV27,-,TGTGCCAGCAGTTCGAACGGGATCAAGTACTTC,CASSSNGIKYF
TRBJ1-3,-,TRBV9,-,TGTGCCAGCAGCCCCGATCCAAGAGACTCTGGAAACACCATATATTTT,CASSPDPRDSGNTIYF
TRBJ1-5,TRBD1,TRBV29-1,once,TGCAGCGCCGAGACAGGGGGCAATCAGCCCCAGCATTTT,CSAETGGNQPQHF
TRBJ1-2,-,TRBV2,-,TGTGCCAGCAGTGAAGCATCACAGGGTAACTATGGCTACACCTTC,CASSEASQGNYGYTF
TRBJ2-5,-,TRBV7-2,-,TGTGCCAGCAGCTTAAGCGGGTCGCTCGGACGGGGGACCCAGTACTTC,CASSLSGSLGRGTQYF
TRBJ2-3,-,TRBV5-6,-,TGTGCCAGCAGAAAGCAGGGGCCCGCAGATACGCAGTATTTT,CASRKQGPADTQYF
TRBJ1-5,-,TRBV27,-,TGTGCCAGCAGCCCTACAGGGAATCAGCCCCAGCATTTT,CASSPTGNQPQHF
TRBJ1-5,-,TRBV7-2,-,TGTGCCAGCAGCTTAGTTTCTAAAGGGGATCAGCCCCAGCATTTT,CASSLVSKGDQPQHF
TRBJ1-4,-,TRBV9,few,TGTGCCAGCAGCGTAAGTCCGGTGAATGAAAAACTGTTTTTT,CASSVSPVNEKLFF
TRBJ1-1,-,TRBV28,-,TGTGCCAGCATGACAGGATTTGAAGCTTTCTTT,CASMTGFEAFF
TRBJ2-7,-,TRBV5-6,-,TGTGCCAGCAGCCCGCCGGGGGTGAGGTACGAGCAGTACTTC,CASSPPGVRYEQYF
TRBJ2-3,TRBD2,TRBV9,-,TGTGCCAGCAGCGAGCGGGGGATGGCAGATACGCAGTATTTT,CASSERGMADTQYF
TRBJ2-1,TRBD2,TRBV14,-,TGTGCCAGCAGCCGCACAAGGGCCCGGGGGGACAATGAGCAGTTCTTC,CASSRTRARGDNEQFF
TRBJ2-5,-,TRBV5-8,-,TGTGCCAGCATCCAACGGCCCGGGGAGACCCAGTACTTC,CASIQRPGETQYF
TRBJ2-1,TRBD2,TRBV11-2,-,TGTGCCAGCAAACGACTAGCAACTGAGCAGTTCTTC,CASKRLATEQFF
TRBJ2-7,TRBD1,TRBV5-6,once,TGTGCCAGCAGCCAACACCACGTTTTGACAGGGAAAGAGCAGTACTTC,CASSQHHVLTGKEQYF
TRBJ1-4,-,TRBV25-1,-,TGTGCCAGCAGTGAATCGCGGGATTATAATGAAAAACTGTTTTTT,CASSESRDYNEKLFF
TRBJ2-3,TRBD2,TRBV5-1,-,TGCGCCAGCAGCGCCGGACTAGCGGGGGGGCTTAGCACAGATACGCAGTATTTT,CASSAGLAGGLSTDTQYF
TRBJ1-1,-,TRBV7-9,-,TGTGCCAGCAGCCGCGGACACCCCATACGCAGGGACACTGAAGCTTTCTTT,CASSRGHPIRRDTEAFF
TRBJ1-2,TRBD1,TRBV27,-,TGTGCCAGCAGCCCCGCGGGACAGGTCCCCGGCTACACCTTC,CASSPAGQVPGYTF